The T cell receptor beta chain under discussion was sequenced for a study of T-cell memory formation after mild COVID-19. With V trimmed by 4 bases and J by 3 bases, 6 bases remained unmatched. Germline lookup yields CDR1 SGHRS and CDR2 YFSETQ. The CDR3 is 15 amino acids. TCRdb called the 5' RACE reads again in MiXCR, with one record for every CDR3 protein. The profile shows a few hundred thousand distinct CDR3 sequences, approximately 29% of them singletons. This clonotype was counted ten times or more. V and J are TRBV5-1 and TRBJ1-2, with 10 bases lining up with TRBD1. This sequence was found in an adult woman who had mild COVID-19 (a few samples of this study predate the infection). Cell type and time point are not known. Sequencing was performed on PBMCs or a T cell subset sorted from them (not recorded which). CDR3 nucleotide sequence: TGCGCCAGCAGCGATGGACAGGGGGACTACTATGGCTACACCTTC. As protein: CASSDGQGDYYGYTF.